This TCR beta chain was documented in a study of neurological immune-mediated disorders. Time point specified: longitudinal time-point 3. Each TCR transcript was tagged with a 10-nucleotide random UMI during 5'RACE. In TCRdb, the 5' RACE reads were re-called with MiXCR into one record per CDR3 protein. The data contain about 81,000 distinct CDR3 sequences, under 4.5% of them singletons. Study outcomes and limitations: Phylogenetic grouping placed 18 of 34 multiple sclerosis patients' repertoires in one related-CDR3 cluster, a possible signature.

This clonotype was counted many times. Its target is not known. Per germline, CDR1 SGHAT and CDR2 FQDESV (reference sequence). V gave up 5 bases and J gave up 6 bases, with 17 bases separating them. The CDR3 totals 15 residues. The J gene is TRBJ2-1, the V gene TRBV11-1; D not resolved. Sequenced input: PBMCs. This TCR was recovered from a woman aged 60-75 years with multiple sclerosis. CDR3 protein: CASSPDRLAFNEQFF. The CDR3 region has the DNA TGTGCCAGCAGCCCCGACCGTCTTGCCTTCAATGAGCAGTTCTTC.